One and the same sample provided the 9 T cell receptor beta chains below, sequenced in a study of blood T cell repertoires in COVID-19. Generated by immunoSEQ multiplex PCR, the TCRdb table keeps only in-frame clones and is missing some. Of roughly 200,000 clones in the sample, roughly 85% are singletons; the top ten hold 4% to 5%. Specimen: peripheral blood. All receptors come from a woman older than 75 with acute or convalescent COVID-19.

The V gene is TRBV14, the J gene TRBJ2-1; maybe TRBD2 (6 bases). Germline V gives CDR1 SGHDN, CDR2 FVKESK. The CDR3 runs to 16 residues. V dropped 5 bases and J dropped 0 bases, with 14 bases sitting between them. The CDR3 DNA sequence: TGTGCCAGCAGCGGACTGGGGGGTTACTCCTACAATGAGCAGTTCTTC. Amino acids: CASSGLGGYSYNEQFF. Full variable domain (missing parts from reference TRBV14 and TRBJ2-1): EAGVTQFPSHSVIEKGQTVTLRCDPISGHDNLYWYRRVMGKEIKFLLHFVKESKQDESGMPNNRFLAERTGGTYSTLKVQPAELEDSGVYFCASSGLGGYSYNEQFFGPGTRLTVL.

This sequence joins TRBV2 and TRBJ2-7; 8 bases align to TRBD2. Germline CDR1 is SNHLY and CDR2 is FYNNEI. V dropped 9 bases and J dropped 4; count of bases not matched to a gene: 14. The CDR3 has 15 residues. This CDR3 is CASVAAGRATYEQYF. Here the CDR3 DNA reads TGTGCCAGTGTCGCAGCCGGGAGGGCCACGTACGAGCAGTACTTC.

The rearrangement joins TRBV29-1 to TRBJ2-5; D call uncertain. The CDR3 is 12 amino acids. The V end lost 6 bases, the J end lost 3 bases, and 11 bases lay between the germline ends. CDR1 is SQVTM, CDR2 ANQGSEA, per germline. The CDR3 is CSVDGGEETQYF. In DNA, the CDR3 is TGCAGCGTCGACGGCGGAGAAGAGACCCAGTACTTC.

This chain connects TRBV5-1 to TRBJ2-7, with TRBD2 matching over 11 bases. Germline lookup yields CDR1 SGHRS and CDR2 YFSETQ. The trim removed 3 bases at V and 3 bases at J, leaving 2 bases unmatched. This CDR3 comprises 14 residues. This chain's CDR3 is CASSSGTSGYEQYF. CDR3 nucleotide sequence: TGCGCCAGCAGCTCTGGGACTAGCGGCTACGAGCAGTACTTC.

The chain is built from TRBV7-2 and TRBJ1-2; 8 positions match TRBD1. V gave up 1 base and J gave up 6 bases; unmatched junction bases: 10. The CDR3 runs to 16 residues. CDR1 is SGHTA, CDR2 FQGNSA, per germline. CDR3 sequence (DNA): TGTGCCAGCAGCTTAGACCGGACGGACAGGGATCATGGCTACACCTTC. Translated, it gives CASSLDRTDRDHGYTF.

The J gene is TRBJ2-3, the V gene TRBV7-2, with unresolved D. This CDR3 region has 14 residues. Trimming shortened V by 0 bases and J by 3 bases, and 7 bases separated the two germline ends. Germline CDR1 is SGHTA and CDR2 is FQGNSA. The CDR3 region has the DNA TGTGCCAGCAGCTTAGCAATCAGAACAGATACGCAGTATTTT. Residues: CASSLAIRTDTQYF.

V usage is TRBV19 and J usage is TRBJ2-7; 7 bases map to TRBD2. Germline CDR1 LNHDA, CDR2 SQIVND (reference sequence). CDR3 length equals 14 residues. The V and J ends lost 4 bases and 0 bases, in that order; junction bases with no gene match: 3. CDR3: CASSRGGSSYEQYF. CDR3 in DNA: TGTGCCAGTAGTAGAGGCGGGAGCTCCTACGAGCAGTACTTC.

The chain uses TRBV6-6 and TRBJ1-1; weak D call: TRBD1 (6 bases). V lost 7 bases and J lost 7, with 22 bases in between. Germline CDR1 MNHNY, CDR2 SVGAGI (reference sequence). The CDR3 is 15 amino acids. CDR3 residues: CASTPSGGGMGEAFF. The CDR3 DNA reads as TGTGCCAGCACCCCCTCGGGAGGGGGGATGGGTGAAGCTTTCTTT.

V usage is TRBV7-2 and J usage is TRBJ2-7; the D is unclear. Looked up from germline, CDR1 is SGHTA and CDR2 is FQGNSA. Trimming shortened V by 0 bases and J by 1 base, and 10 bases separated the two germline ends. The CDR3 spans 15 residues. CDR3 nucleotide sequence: TGTGCCAGCAGCTTAGCGGGCCTCTTATCCTACGAGCAGTACTTC. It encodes CASSLAGLLSYEQYF.